This TCR beta chain stems from a study of blood T cell repertoires in COVID-19. The overall study: Specimens from acute and convalescent COVID-19 originated in the United States, Italy and Spain.

The CDR3 is made up of 15 amino acids. V was pared by 6 bases and J by 1 base, with 1 base of the junction left unmatched. Germline loops: CDR1 LNHDA, CDR2 SQIVND (reference sequence). Sequencing was performed with immunoSEQ multiplex PCR; in TCRdb, only in-frame clones are kept and a portion is missing. The table records fewer than 150,000 clones, roughly 85% of them present only once. The rearrangement joins TRBV19 to TRBJ2-6, with 9 nucleotides matching TRBD2. This sequence was found in a man aged 50-59 years with acute or convalescent COVID-19. The sequenced sample was peripheral blood. The CDR3 DNA is TGTGCCAGTAGAGCGGGAGGATCTGGGGCCAACGTCCTGACTTTC. As protein: CASRAGGSGANVLTF.